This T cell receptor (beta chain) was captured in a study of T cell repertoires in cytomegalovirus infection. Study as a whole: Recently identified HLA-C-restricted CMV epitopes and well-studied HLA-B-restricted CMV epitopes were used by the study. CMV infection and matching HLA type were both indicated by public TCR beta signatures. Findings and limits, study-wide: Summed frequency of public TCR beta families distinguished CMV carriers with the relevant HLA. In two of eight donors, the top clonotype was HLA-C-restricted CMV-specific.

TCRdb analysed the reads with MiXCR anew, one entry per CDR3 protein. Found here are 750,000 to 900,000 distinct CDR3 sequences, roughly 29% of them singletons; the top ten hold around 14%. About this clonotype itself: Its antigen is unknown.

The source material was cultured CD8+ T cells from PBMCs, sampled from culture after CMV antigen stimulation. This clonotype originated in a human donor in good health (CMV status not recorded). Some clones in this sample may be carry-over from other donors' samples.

The CDR3 DNA follows: TGTGCCAGCAGCTTTGACGGCAATTCACCCCTCCACTTT. Its translation is CASSFDGNSPLHF. The J gene is TRBJ1-6, the V gene TRBV13, with no clear D. This CDR3 has 13 amino acids. Trimming cost V 3 bases and J 7 bases, with 7 bases left between them. Germline assignment: CDR1 PRHDT and CDR2 FYEKMQ (reference sequence).